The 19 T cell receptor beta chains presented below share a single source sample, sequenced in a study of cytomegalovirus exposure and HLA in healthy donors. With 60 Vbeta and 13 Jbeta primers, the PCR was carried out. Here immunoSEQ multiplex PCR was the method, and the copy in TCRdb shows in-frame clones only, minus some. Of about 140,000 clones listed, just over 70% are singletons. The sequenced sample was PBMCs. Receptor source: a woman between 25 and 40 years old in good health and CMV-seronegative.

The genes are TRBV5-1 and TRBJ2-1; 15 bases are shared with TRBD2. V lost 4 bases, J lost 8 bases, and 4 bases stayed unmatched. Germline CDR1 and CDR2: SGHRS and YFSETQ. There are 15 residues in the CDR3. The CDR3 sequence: CASSPGLAGGDEQFF. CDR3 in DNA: TGCGCCAGCAGCCCGGGACTAGCGGGAGGAGATGAGCAGTTCTTC.

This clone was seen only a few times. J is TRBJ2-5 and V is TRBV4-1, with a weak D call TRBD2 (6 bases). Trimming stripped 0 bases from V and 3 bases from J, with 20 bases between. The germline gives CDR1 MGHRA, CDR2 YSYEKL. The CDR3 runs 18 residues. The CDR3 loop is CASSQEGRFVAGKETQYF. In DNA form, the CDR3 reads TGCGCCAGCAGCCAAGAGGGCAGGTTCGTTGCGGGGAAAGAGACCCAGTACTTC.

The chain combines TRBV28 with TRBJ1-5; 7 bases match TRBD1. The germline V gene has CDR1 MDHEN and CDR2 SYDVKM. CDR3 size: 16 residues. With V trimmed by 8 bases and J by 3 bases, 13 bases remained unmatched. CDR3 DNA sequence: TGTGCCAGCCGGGACAGCAACTATAATATCAATCAGCCCCAGCATTTT. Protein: CASRDSNYNINQPQHF.

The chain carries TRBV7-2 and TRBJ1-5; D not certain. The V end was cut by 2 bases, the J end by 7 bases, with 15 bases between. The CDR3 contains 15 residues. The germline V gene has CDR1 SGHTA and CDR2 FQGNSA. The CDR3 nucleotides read TGTGCCAGCAGCTTAATGCTTGGCCTCAAGCAGCCCCAGCATTTT. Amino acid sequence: CASSLMLGLKQPQHF.

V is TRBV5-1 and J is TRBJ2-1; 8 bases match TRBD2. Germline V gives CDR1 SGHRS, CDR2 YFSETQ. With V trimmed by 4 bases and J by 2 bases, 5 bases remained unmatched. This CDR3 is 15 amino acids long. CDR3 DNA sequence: TGCGCCAGCAGCGGAACTAGCGGTACCTACAATGAGCAGTTCTTC. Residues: CASSGTSGTYNEQFF. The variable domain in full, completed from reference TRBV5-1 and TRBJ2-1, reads KAGVTQTPRYLIKTRGQQVTLSCSPISGHRSVSWYQQTPGQGLQFLFEYFSETQRNKGNFPGRFSGRQFSNSRSEMNVSTLELGDSALYLCASSGTSGTYNEQFFGPGTRLTVL.

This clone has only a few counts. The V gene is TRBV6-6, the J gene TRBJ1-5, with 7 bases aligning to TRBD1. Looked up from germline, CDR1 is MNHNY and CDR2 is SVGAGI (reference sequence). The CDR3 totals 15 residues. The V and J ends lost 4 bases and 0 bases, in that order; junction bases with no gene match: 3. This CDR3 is CASSSDRDSNQPQHF. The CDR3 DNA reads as TGTGCCAGCAGTTCCGACAGGGATAGCAATCAGCCCCAGCATTTT.

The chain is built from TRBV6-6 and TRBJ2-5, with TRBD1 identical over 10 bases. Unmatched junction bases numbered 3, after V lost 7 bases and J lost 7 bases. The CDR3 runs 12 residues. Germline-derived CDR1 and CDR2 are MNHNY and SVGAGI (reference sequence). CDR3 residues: CASMGQGWTQYF. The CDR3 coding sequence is TGTGCCAGCATGGGACAGGGGTGGACCCAGTACTTC.

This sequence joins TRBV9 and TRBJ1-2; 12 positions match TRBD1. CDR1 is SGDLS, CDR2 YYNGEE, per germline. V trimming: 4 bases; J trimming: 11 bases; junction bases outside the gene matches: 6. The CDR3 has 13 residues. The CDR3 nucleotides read TGTGCCAGCAGCACAGGGACAGGGGGCAGGTACACCTTC. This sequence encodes CASSTGTGGRYTF.

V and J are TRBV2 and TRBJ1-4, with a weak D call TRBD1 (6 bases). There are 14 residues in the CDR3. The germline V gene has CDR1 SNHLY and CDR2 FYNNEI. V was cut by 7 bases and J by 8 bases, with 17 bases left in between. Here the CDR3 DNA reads TGTGCCAGCATTGGAGGGGGGGCCGGGGAAAAACTGTTTTTT. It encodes CASIGGGAGEKLFF.

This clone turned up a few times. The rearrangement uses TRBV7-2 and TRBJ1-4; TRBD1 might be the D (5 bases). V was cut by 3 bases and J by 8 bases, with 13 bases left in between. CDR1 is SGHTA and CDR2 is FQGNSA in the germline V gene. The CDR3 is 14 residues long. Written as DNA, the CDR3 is TGTGCCAGCAGCTTCCAGGGACGGGAGGAAAAACTGTTTTTT. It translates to CASSFQGREEKLFF.

The CDR3 is CASSVSSGLDTQYF. The CDR3 nucleotides read TGTGCCAGCAGCGTAAGTAGCGGGCTGGATACGCAGTATTTT. The chain combines TRBV9 with TRBJ2-3, with 7 bases matching TRBD2. This CDR3 is built from 14 residues. CDR1 is SGDLS, CDR2 YYNGEE, per germline. J lost 6 bases, V lost 1 base, and 5 bases had no gene match.

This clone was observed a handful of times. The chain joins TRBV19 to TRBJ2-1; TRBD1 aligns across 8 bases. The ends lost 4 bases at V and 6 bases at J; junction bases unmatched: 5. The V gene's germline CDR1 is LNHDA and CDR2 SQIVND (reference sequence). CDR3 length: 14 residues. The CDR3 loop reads CASSRDRGGNEQFF. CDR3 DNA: TGTGCCAGTAGTAGAGACAGGGGTGGCAATGAGCAGTTCTTC.

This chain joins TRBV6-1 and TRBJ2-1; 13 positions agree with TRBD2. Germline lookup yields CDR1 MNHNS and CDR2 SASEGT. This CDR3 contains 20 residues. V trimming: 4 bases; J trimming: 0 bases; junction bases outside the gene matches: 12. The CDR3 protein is CASSAPSTTSGRSSYNEQFF. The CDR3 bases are TGTGCCAGCAGTGCACCCTCAACGACTAGCGGGAGGAGCTCCTACAATGAGCAGTTCTTC.

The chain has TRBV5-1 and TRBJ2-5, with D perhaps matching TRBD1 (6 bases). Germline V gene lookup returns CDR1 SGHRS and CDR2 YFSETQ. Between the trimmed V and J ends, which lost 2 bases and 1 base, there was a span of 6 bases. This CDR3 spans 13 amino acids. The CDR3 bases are TGCGCCAGCAGCTTAGGGGGCCAAGAGACCCAGTACTTC. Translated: CASSLGGQETQYF.

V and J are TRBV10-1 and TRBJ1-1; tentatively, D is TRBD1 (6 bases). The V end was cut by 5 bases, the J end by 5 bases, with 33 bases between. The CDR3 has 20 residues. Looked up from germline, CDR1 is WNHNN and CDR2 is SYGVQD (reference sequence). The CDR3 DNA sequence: TGCGCCAGCAGTCCACGGGGGGGGGCGATCGTTGAAGAATGGGGTACTGAAGCTTTCTTT. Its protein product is CASSPRGGAIVEEWGTEAFF.

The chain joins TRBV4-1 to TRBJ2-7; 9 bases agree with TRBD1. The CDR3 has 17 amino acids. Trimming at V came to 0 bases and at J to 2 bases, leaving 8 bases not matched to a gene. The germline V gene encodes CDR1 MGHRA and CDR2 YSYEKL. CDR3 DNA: TGCGCCAGCAGCCAAGAATCCCCGGGACAGGGCCCCTACGAGCAGTACTTC. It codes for CASSQESPGQGPYEQYF.

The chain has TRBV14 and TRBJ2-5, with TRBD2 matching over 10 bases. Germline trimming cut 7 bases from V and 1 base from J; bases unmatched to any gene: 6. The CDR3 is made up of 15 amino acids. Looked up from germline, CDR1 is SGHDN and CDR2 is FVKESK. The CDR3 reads CASNVLAGAQETQYF. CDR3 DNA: TGTGCCAGCAACGTCCTAGCGGGGGCCCAAGAGACCCAGTACTTC.

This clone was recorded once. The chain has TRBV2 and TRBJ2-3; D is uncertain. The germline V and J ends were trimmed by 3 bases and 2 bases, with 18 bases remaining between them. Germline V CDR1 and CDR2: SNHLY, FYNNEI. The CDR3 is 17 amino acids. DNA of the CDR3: TGTGCCAGCAGTGAGGGTTTGAGTTGGATAGCCACAGATACGCAGTATTTT. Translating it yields CASSEGLSWIATDTQYF.

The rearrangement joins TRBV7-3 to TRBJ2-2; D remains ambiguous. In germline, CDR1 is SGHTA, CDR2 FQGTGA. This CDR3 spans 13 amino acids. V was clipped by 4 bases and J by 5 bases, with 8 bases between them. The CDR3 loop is CASSSSLTGELFF. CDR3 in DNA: TGTGCCAGCAGCTCCTCCTTGACCGGGGAGCTGTTTTTT.